The present TCR beta chain was sequenced within a study of cytomegalovirus exposure and HLA in healthy donors. PCR used 60 Vbeta primers and 13 Jbeta primers. Produced via immunoSEQ multiplex PCR; TCRdb's table is partial and in-frame only. The sample records roughly 200,000 clones, about 88% being singletons. This CDR3 is built from 11 residues. CDR1 and CDR2 (germline): MNHNY, SVGAGI (reference sequence). V was shortened by 2 bases and J by 5 bases, with 4 bases between the two germline ends. The TCR was taken from a woman in her 30s in good health and CMV-seronegative. Sequencing was done on a sample of PBMCs. The genes are TRBV6-6 and TRBJ2-7; D not certain. CDR3 DNA: TGTGCCAGCAGTTACATAGACGAGCAGTACTTC. Its protein is CASSYIDEQYF.